This record covers a single TCR beta chain. Its antigen is unidentified. This specimen belongs to a study of T cell responses to AZD1222 COVID-19 vaccine. General study findings and limits: Seropositive at baseline were only a handful of AZD1222 recipients. Clonal diversity was possibly underestimated; the donors were predominantly white British and more often female.

The method was immunoSEQ multiplex PCR; TCRdb's version includes in-frame clones alone and lacks a portion of them. Here the sample spans 130,000 or so clones, roughly 93% being singletons. V was cut by 2 bases and J by 0 bases, with 12 bases left in between. This CDR3 has 16 residues. Germline V lookup: CDR1 SGHTA, CDR2 FQGTGA. The sequence was obtained from an adult in good health. The sample was peripheral blood, taken on day 0 of AZD1222 vaccination. J is TRBJ2-3 and V is TRBV7-3; tentatively, D is TRBD2 (6 bases). As DNA, the CDR3 is TGTGCCAGCAGCTTATGGCGAGCGGGTAGCACAGATACGCAGTATTTT. Translation gives CASSLWRAGSTDTQYF. Combining the CDR3 with reference TRBV7-3 and TRBJ2-3 gives the whole variable domain GAGVSQTPSNKVTEKGKYVELRCDPISGHTALYWYRQSLGQGPEFLIYFQGTGAADDSGLPNDRFFAVRPEGSVSTLKIQRTERGDSAVYLCASSLWRAGSTDTQYFGPGTRLTVL.